One TCR beta chain is described in this entry. The same CDR3 also results from other DNA sequences found in this sample. Germline CDR1 reads SGDLS; CDR2 reads YYNGEE. The CDR3 contains 14 residues. V was cut by 0 bases and J by 0 bases, with 4 bases left in between. This sample stems from a study of blood T cell repertoires in COVID-19. Per the original methods: Reference gene primer amplification gave estimated nucleated cell counts. Sequenced by immunoSEQ multiplex PCR; TCRdb stores in-frame clones only, minus some. The V and J calls and clone size are taken from that table; D and trimming were inferred from the DNA. The table has approximately 250,000 clones, 70% to 90% seen once. Participants were aged roughly 18 to 100 years from approximately 25 US areas. Cohort placement rested on clinical history that participants reported themselves.

Material: PBMCs or T cells enriched from blood (not recorded which). The chain uses TRBV9 and TRBJ2-1, with unresolved D. This TCR was recovered from a woman aged 40 to 50 with acute COVID-19. The CDR3 sequence: CASSVGSSYNEQFF. CDR3 in DNA: TGTGCCAGCAGCGTAGGGAGCTCCTACAATGAGCAGTTCTTC.